Presented here are 20 T cell receptor beta chains from one specimen sequenced in a study of monozygotic twins with inflammatory bowel disease. TCRdb reprocessed the 5' RACE reads and keeps a single row for each CDR3 protein, giving no DNA. This specimen shows just over 300,000 distinct CDR3 sequences; the ten leading clones hold roughly 5.8%. Sequencing was carried out using blood. These receptors were taken from a human donor with ulcerative colitis or Crohn's disease, or a healthy co-twin of an affected twin (not recorded which).

The chain employs TRBV5-4 and TRBJ2-7; TCRdb lists TRBD1, though no DNA is available to test this call. The CDR3 sequence is 14 residues long. Per the germline V gene, CDR1 is SGHNT and CDR2 is YYREEE (reference sequence). The CDR3 spells CASSLRGRNDEQYF.

This chain connects TRBV12-5 to TRBJ1-5. This CDR3 has 13 residues. Germline CDR1 LGHNT, CDR2 FRNRAP. This CDR3 is CASATDRNQPQHF.

The V call is TRBV7-2, the J call TRBJ2-5; TCRdb indicates TRBD2, and absent DNA this call remains unverified. Germline values: CDR1 SGHTA, CDR2 FQGNSA. The CDR3 loop spans 13 amino acids. The CDR3: CATSGPAQETQYF.

The rearrangement joins TRBV6-1 to TRBJ1-1; TCRdb gives TRBD1 as the D gene, but with no DNA this cannot be confirmed. CDR1 and CDR2 (germline): MNHNS, SASEGT. The CDR3 loop spans 12 amino acids. CDR3: CASRQGAFEAFF.

The chain has TRBV29-1 and TRBJ1-1; checking the TCRdb D call of TRBD1 is not possible without DNA. The CDR3 covers 15 residues. CDR1 is SQVTM and CDR2 is ANQGSEA in the germline V gene. CDR3 protein: CSVDPTGAKFTEAFF.

The V gene is TRBV6-2 or TRBV6-3, the J gene TRBJ1-5; TCRdb outputs TRBD1, but without DNA this stays unchecked. The length of the CDR3 is 17 residues. Germline lookup yields CDR1 MNHEY and CDR2 SVGEGT. CDR3 protein: CASSYQMGGNSNQPQHF.

The chain combines TRBV5-1 with TRBJ2-2; checking the TCRdb D call of TRBD2 is not possible without DNA. From germline, CDR1 is SGHRS and CDR2 YFSETQ. The CDR3 contains 16 residues. The CDR3 loop is CASQMTSGSNTGELFF.

The CDR3 sequence is CASKEINRPTNEKLFF. The chain recombines TRBV10-2 with TRBJ1-4; the TRBD1 assignment by TCRdb is unverifiable without DNA. This CDR3 is built from 16 residues. CDR1 and CDR2 from the germline V gene are WSHSY and SAAADI.

The chain combines TRBV29-1 with TRBJ2-3; TCRdb's D call of TRBD1 is untestable without DNA. CDR3 size: 13 residues. Germline V gene lookup returns CDR1 SQVTM and CDR2 ANQGSEA. CDR3: CSVDRGLRDTQYF.

The J gene is TRBJ2-6, the V gene TRBV12-3 or TRBV12-4. The CDR3 spans 14 residues. CDR3: CASRPDSGANVLTF.

The V gene is TRBV20-1, the J gene TRBJ2-5; the D call of TRBD2 rests on TCRdb alone, since no DNA is present to check it. The germline gives CDR1 DFQATT, CDR2 SNEGSKA (reference sequence). The CDR3 loop spans 12 amino acids. CDR3: CGSLERKETQYF.

The chain carries TRBV7-2 and TRBJ2-1. Per germline, CDR1 SGHTA and CDR2 FQGNSA. There are 14 residues in the CDR3. CDR3 region: CASSLTQIYNEQFF. Filled out from reference TRBV7-2 and TRBJ2-1, the complete variable domain reads GAGVSQSPSNKVTEKGKDVELRCDPISGHTALYWYRQSLGQGLEFLIYFQGNSAPDKSGLPSDRFSAERTGGSVSTLTIQRTQQEDSAVYLCASSLTQIYNEQFFGPGTRLTVL.

The chain recombines TRBV15 with TRBJ2-1; TCRdb picks TRBD1, but there is no DNA to check that call. From germline, CDR1 is LNHNV and CDR2 YYDKDF (reference sequence). The CDR3 is 14 residues long. This CDR3 is CATRDTSFYNEQFF.

The chain is built from TRBV12-3 or TRBV12-4 and TRBJ2-1; checking the TCRdb D call of TRBD2 is not possible without DNA. The length of the CDR3 is 16 residues. The CDR3 here is CASRPAGTSGTQEQFF.

V gene TRBV4-3 combines with J gene TRBJ2-3; absent DNA, TCRdb's TRBD2 call cannot be checked. The CDR3 loop spans 15 amino acids. The germline CDR1 and CDR2 sequences are LGHNA and YSLEER. The CDR3 sequence: CASSHEGGVADTQYF.

The V call is TRBV7-7, the J call TRBJ2-5. Germline V lookup: CDR1 SSHAT, CDR2 FNYEAQ (reference sequence). This CDR3 is 14 amino acids long. The CDR3 loop is CASSVVGVTETQYF.

The V and J genes are TRBV7-2 and TRBJ2-5; no DNA is available, so the TRBD1 call from TCRdb remains unchecked. Germline CDR1 and CDR2: SGHTA and FQGNSA. The CDR3 spans 16 residues. CDR3 protein: CASSIPGRGQQETQNF.

The CDR3 protein is CASSVAPGRNNEQFF. V is TRBV9 and J is TRBJ2-1; TCRdb selects TRBD1, and the lack of DNA leaves this call unchecked. CDR1 SGDLS and CDR2 YYNGEE come from the germline V gene. The CDR3 consists of 15 residues.

This rearrangement joins TRBV6-1 to TRBJ2-1; TCRdb's D call, TRBD2, is unchecked because there is no DNA. This CDR3 spans 15 amino acids. Looked up from germline, CDR1 is MNHNS and CDR2 is SASEGT. CDR3 protein: CASEPTSELKYEQFF.

This chain uses TRBV7-9 with TRBJ2-7; TCRdb lists TRBD1, though no DNA is available to test this call. The CDR3 runs to 13 residues. In germline, CDR1 is SEHNR, CDR2 FQNEAQ (reference sequence). This chain's CDR3 is CASSLGQWAEQYF.